A selection of T cell receptor beta chains follows, all from one sample in a study of shared clonotypes between healthy human individuals. Profiled with immunoSEQ multiplex PCR; TCRdb holds only in-frame clones, not every one. The sample shows some 500,000 clones, more than 95% of them seen only once. Sequenced material: naive CD4+ T cells sorted from blood. Source of these receptors: a woman in her twenties or thirties in good health. The CDR3 runs from the conserved cysteine through the conserved F or W. Fields, in order: CDR3 length, V gene, D gene, J gene, clone size, CDR3 DNA, CDR3 protein. The D gene is left open where the match is weak. Rows give clone size only sometimes, using once, few, many, or a class for an expanded clone.

>15|TRBV6-6|TRBD2|TRBJ2-7|.
TGTGCCATCAGGAGAGATCTAGCGGGAGTAGACGAGCAGTACTTC
CAIRRDLAGVDEQYF
>15|TRBV5-1|TRBD2|TRBJ2-1|.
TGCGCCAGCAGCACGGGACTAGCGGCTTACAATGAGCAGTTCTTC
CASSTGLAAYNEQFF
>13|TRBV18|.|TRBJ1-2|.
TGTGCCAGCTCACTGGAACCAAACTATGGCTACACCTTC
CASSLEPNYGYTF
>17|TRBV28|.|TRBJ1-4|.
TGTGCCAGCAGTTCTATGGGACGGCCTGCAACTAATGAAAAACTGTTTTTT
CASSSMGRPATNEKLFF
>16|TRBV2|.|TRBJ2-2|.
TGTGCCAGCAGTCCTCTTCGGGGGCCGAACACCGGGGAGCTGTTTTTT
CASSPLRGPNTGELFF
>13|TRBV11-2|.|TRBJ2-1|.
TGTGCCAGCAGCTTAGCCAGATACAATGAGCAGTTCTTC
CASSLARYNEQFF
>16|TRBV4-1|TRBD1|TRBJ2-3|.
TGCGCCAGCAGCCAAGTAGGCAGGGGGCGGACAGATACGCAGTATTTT
CASSQVGRGRTDTQYF
>13|TRBV10-3|TRBD1|TRBJ1-3|once
TGTGCCATAGCGACAGGGTTCGGAAACACCATATATTTT
CAIATGFGNTIYF
>16|TRBV5-1|TRBD2|TRBJ2-7|.
TGCGCCAGCAGCTTGGTACTAGCGGGACCAACCTACGAGCAGTACTTC
CASSLVLAGPTYEQYF
>17|TRBV4-1|TRBD2|TRBJ2-7|.
TGCGCCAGCAGCCAAGTACTCGGACTAGCGGGGGCCTACGAGCAGTACTTC
CASSQVLGLAGAYEQYF
>11|TRBV30|.|TRBJ2-3|.
TGTGCCTGGAGTATGGCGGATACGCAGTATTTT
CAWSMADTQYF
>16|TRBV28|TRBD2|TRBJ2-1|.
TGTGCCAGCAGTCCGTGGACTAGCGGGAAGGGCGATGAGCAGTTCTTC
CASSPWTSGKGDEQFF
>17|TRBV11-3|TRBD2|TRBJ2-2|.
TGTGCCAGCAGCCCCCGTTTCATAGCGGGAGGAAGCGGGGAGCTGTTTTTT
CASSPRFIAGGSGELFF
>14|TRBV6-5|.|TRBJ2-1|.
TGTGCCAGCCGGGAACTGACAGACTACAATGAGCAGTTCTTC
CASRELTDYNEQFF
>16|TRBV30|TRBD2|TRBJ2-5|.
TGTGCCTGTGACCTAGCGGGAGGGCCGGCCCAAGAGACCCAGTACTTC
CACDLAGGPAQETQYF
>13|TRBV28|.|TRBJ2-7|once
TGTGCCAGCAGTTTACCACAGGGCGACGAGCAGTACTTC
CASSLPQGDEQYF
>13|TRBV7-9|.|TRBJ2-5|.
TGTGCCAGCAGACAGACCCGACAAGAGACCCAGTACTTC
CASRQTRQETQYF
>15|TRBV5-6|TRBD1|TRBJ2-5|.
TGTGCCAGCAGCCAAAGACCGGGACAGCAAGAGACCCAGTACTTC
CASSQRPGQQETQYF
>15|TRBV7-9|.|TRBJ1-2|.
TGTGCCAGCAGCTCCTACGAAAGGACAGAGTATGGCTACACCTTC
CASSSYERTEYGYTF
>14|TRBV6-6|.|TRBJ2-7|.
TGTGCCAGCAGTTACTCTTCGAAGTCCTACGAGCAGTACTTC
CASSYSSKSYEQYF
>15|TRBV9|TRBD2|TRBJ2-5|.
TGTGCCAGCAGCATCACTAGCGGGGTCCAAGAGACCCAGTACTTC
CASSITSGVQETQYF
>15|TRBV5-1|TRBD2|TRBJ2-3|.
TGCGCCAGCAGCTTAGGACTAGCGGAGGCAGATACGCAGTATTTT
CASSLGLAEADTQYF
>12|TRBV2|.|TRBJ2-7|.
TGTGCCAGCATTCCGCAGGCTCCCGAGCAGTACTTC
CASIPQAPEQYF
>14|TRBV5-1|.|TRBJ1-4|few
TGCGCCAGCAGCTTGGGGCAGGGAAGCGAAAAACTGTTTTTT
CASSLGQGSEKLFF
>14|TRBV28|TRBD1|TRBJ1-5|few
TGTGCCAGCAGACCTGGACAGGATGAGCAGCCCCAGCATTTT
CASRPGQDEQPQHF
>15|TRBV6-5|.|TRBJ2-1|.
TGTGCCAGCAGTTACTCTGGAGGAGGGTACAATGAGCAGTTCTTC
CASSYSGGGYNEQFF
>11|TRBV11-3|.|TRBJ2-7|.
TGTGCCAGCAGCTCCAACTACGAGCAGTACTTC
CASSSNYEQYF
>13|TRBV10-3|TRBD2|TRBJ2-5|.
TGTGCCATCAAGCGGGACCCTCAAGAGACCCAGTACTTC
CAIKRDPQETQYF
>13|TRBV11-3|.|TRBJ2-7|.
TGTGCCAGCGGCCGGGGGATTGAATACGAGCAGTACTTC
CASGRGIEYEQYF
>18|TRBV15|.|TRBJ2-2|.
TGTGCCACCAGCAGAAGATTAGACCGTAACAGTATCACCGGGGAGCTGTTTTTT
CATSRRLDRNSITGELFF
>16|TRBV28|.|TRBJ2-5|.
TGTGCCAGCAATCCCGACTGGGCCGGGGAATGGGAGACCCAGTACTTC
CASNPDWAGEWETQYF